The next 30 T cell receptor beta chains were all read from a single sample in a study of beta chain features in type 1 diabetes. General study findings and limits: Among patients with Type 1 diabetes, TCRB CDR3s were moderately but significantly shorter in every one of the four CD4+ subsets.

Expressed TCRB transcripts were sequenced because the entire RNA isolate underwent reverse transcription. Clones were read by immunoSEQ multiplex PCR, and TCRdb kept only the in-frame ones, dropping some. The data show approximately 130,000 clones, 15% to 20% seen once. Their cognate antigens are unknown. The sequenced sample was central memory CD4+ T cells from blood. Receptor source: a man younger than 35 with type 1 diabetes.

J is TRBJ1-2 and V is TRBV19; TRBD1 aligns across 9 bases. Germline V gene sequence: CDR1 LNHDA, CDR2 SQIVND (reference sequence). The CDR3 spans 17 residues. V lost 6 bases to trimming and J lost 0 bases; unmatched junction nucleotides: 11. CDR3 DNA sequence: TGTGCCAGTAGAAGGGGAGGACAGGGGCCAGCTAACTATGGCTACACCTTC. This encodes CASRRGGQGPANYGYTF. The full variable domain, rest sourced from reference TRBV19 and TRBJ1-2, is DGGITQSPKYLFRKEGQNVTLSCEQNLNHDAMYWYRQDPGQGLRLIYYSQIVNDFQKGDIAEGYSVSREKKESFPLTVTSAQKNPTAFYLCASRRGGQGPANYGYTFGSGTRLTVV.

Many counts were recorded for this clone. Other DNA sequences in this sample translate to the same CDR3. V gene TRBV7-2 combines with J gene TRBJ2-1; D is unresolved. The CDR3 spans 13 residues. Germline CDR1 and CDR2: SGHTA and FQGNSA. The germline V and J ends were trimmed by 1 base and 5 bases, with 6 bases remaining between them. The CDR3 sequence is CASSLGQNNEQFF. For the CDR3, the DNA is TGTGCCAGCAGCTTAGGGCAAAACAATGAGCAGTTCTTC.

This chain connects TRBV7-3 to TRBJ2-6; 7 bases are shared with TRBD2. The CDR3 is 15 amino acids. CDR1 and CDR2 (germline): SGHTA, FQGTGA. After removal of 5 bases from V and 0 bases from J, the junction contained 1 base not matched to a gene. CDR3 in DNA: TGTGCCAGCAGCCCGGGAGGCTCTGGGGCCAACGTCCTGACTTTC. Its translation is CASSPGGSGANVLTF.

In this sample, this clone turned up a few times. Germline is not matched at one junction end, which may reflect a read error. The rearrangement joins TRBV7-7 to TRBJ2-5, with D possibly matching TRBD2 (5 bases). In germline, CDR1 is SSHAT, CDR2 FNYEAQ (reference sequence). The CDR3 extends over 14 amino acids. The CDR3 bases are TGTGCTAGCAGCTTAGGCGGGTCCCGAGAGACCCAGTACTTC. Amino acid sequence: CASSLGGSRETQYF.

The genes are TRBV6-5 and TRBJ2-7, with D uncertain. CDR3 length: 12 residues. Germline assignment: CDR1 MNHEY and CDR2 SVGAGI. The V and J ends lost 5 bases and 4 bases respectively, with 9 bases between them. CDR3 DNA: TGTGCCAGCAGTGAGCGTGGGTACGAGCAGTACTTC. Amino acid sequence: CASSERGYEQYF.

This clone appeared many times. This chain joins TRBV7-2 and TRBJ1-1; a weak D match, TRBD1 (5 bases). This CDR3 has 14 amino acids. The V end lost 1 base, the J end lost 5 bases, and 11 bases lay between the germline ends. Per the germline V gene, CDR1 is SGHTA and CDR2 is FQGNSA. CDR3 DNA: TGTGCCAGCAGCTTAGGCAGGGTAGAGACTGAAGCTTTCTTT. This codes for CASSLGRVETEAFF.

This chain uses TRBV5-1 with TRBJ2-5, with D tentatively TRBD2 (5 bases). V was shortened by 1 base and J by 2 bases, with 6 bases between the two germline ends. CDR1 SGHRS and CDR2 YFSETQ come from the germline V gene. CDR3 size: 13 residues. Here the CDR3 reads CASSLRGQETQYF. The CDR3 nucleotides are TGCGCCAGCAGCTTGCGCGGGCAAGAGACCCAGTACTTC.

V gene TRBV19 combines with J gene TRBJ2-3; no definite D call. Germline V gene data show CDR1 as LNHDA and CDR2 as SQIVND (reference sequence). V was cut by 5 bases and J by 0 bases, with 15 bases left in between. CDR3 size: 16 residues. CDR3 region: CASSLNLVMSTDTQYF. CDR3 DNA: TGTGCCAGTAGTTTGAATTTGGTGATGAGCACAGATACGCAGTATTTT. The variable domain in full, completed from reference TRBV19 and TRBJ2-3, reads DGGITQSPKYLFRKEGQNVTLSCEQNLNHDAMYWYRQDPGQGLRLIYYSQIVNDFQKGDIAEGYSVSREKKESFPLTVTSAQKNPTAFYLCASSLNLVMSTDTQYFGPGTRLTVL.

This clone was seen a handful of times. This chain joins TRBV29-1 and TRBJ2-3, with D hard to call. The germline CDR1 and CDR2 sequences are SQVTM and ANQGSEA. The CDR3 runs to 12 residues. The V and J ends lost 7 bases and 2 bases respectively, with 10 bases between them. The CDR3 nucleotides read TGCAGCGGGGGATCTAACACAGATACGCAGTATTTT. Amino acid sequence: CSGGSNTDTQYF.

V is TRBV2 and J is TRBJ2-5; no clear D gene. Trimming removed 2 bases at V and 7 bases at J, with 8 bases between. From germline, CDR1 is SNHLY and CDR2 FYNNEI. This CDR3 is built from 12 residues. CDR3 sequence (DNA): TGTGCCAGCAGTGAAAGCCCGGTGACCCAGTACTTC. Translated: CASSESPVTQYF.

This clone appeared a few times. The gene calls are TRBV18 and TRBJ2-7; 13 bases align to TRBD2. The ends lost 5 bases at V and 0 bases at J; junction bases unmatched: 4. Germline lookup yields CDR1 KGHSH and CDR2 LQKENI. The CDR3 is made up of 16 amino acids. Here the CDR3 DNA reads TGTGCCAGCTCAACCCGGACTAGCGGGAGCTCCTACGAGCAGTACTTC. This gives the protein CASSTRTSGSSYEQYF.

The chain carries TRBV7-2 and TRBJ2-3; D remains unclear. The V end was cut by 7 bases, the J end by 5 bases, with 7 bases between. This CDR3 contains 11 residues. The germline gives CDR1 SGHTA, CDR2 FQGNSA. The CDR3, as DNA: TGTGCCAGCACCCCAGGAGATACGCAGTATTTT. Translation: CASTPGDTQYF. Looking up the rest from reference TRBV7-2 and TRBJ2-3 gives the full variable domain: GAGVSQSPSNKVTEKGKDVELRCDPISGHTALYWYRQSLGQGLEFLIYFQGNSAPDKSGLPSDRFSAERTGGSVSTLTIQRTQQEDSAVYLCASTPGDTQYFGPGTRLTVL.

This clone has just a few counts. J is TRBJ2-7 and V is TRBV9; D might be TRBD1 (6 bases). The CDR3 is 13 amino acids. Trimming took off 4 bases at V and 3 bases at J, with 11 bases between the two ends. Germline assignment: CDR1 SGDLS and CDR2 YYNGEE. The CDR3 DNA reads TGTGCCAGCAGCCCCGGACAGCACTACGAGCAGTACTTC. Amino acid sequence: CASSPGQHYEQYF.

The gene calls are TRBV5-1 and TRBJ2-1; tentative D call: TRBD1 (6 bases). Germline assignment: CDR1 SGHRS and CDR2 YFSETQ. Trimming cost V 3 bases and J 10 bases, with 23 bases left between them. The CDR3 spans 16 residues. The CDR3 loop is CASSWGLGTVGREQFF. In DNA, the CDR3 is TGCGCCAGCAGCTGGGGGCTAGGGACGGTCGGAAGGGAGCAGTTCTTC.

This clone appeared a few times. The chain joins TRBV5-6 to TRBJ2-3; D gene uncertain. V dropped 5 bases and J dropped 5 bases, with 9 bases sitting between them. CDR1 is SGHDT, CDR2 YYEEEE, per germline. This CDR3 region has 12 residues. CDR3 nucleotide sequence: TGTGCCAGCAGTTACGGTGGAGATACGCAGTATTTT. Its protein is CASSYGGDTQYF.

This clone was picked up a small number of times. The chain is built from TRBV7-9 and TRBJ1-1; D not certain. The CDR3 totals 12 residues. The germline V gene has CDR1 SEHNR and CDR2 FQNEAQ (reference sequence). The germline V and J ends were trimmed by 3 bases and 3 bases, with 5 bases remaining between them. CDR3 loop: CASSFVYTEAFF. CDR3 coding DNA: TGTGCCAGCAGCTTTGTTTACACTGAAGCTTTCTTT.

This clone was seen more than once but under ten times. The V gene is TRBV4-3, the J gene TRBJ2-3; either TRBD1 or TRBD2 may fit D (6 bases each). The V and J ends lost 3 bases and 2 bases respectively, with 15 bases between them. The CDR3 length is 16 residues. CDR1 LGHNA and CDR2 YSLEER come from the germline V gene. Here the CDR3 reads CASSQRRGAPTDTQYF. The CDR3 DNA reads as TGCGCCAGCAGCCAGAGGAGGGGGGCCCCCACAGATACGCAGTATTTT.

V gene TRBV9 combines with J gene TRBJ2-7, with D perhaps TRBD2 (5 bases). Germline V gives CDR1 SGDLS, CDR2 YYNGEE. The CDR3 contains 14 residues. Trimming pared 4 bases from V and 3 bases from J, leaving 14 bases between. CDR3 region: CASSRDEGLYEQYF. The CDR3, as DNA: TGTGCCAGCAGCCGCGACGAGGGCCTCTACGAGCAGTACTTC. The whole variable domain, filled in from reference TRBV9 and TRBJ2-7, reads DSGVTQTPKHLITATGQRVTLRCSPRSGDLSVYWYQQSLDQGLQFLIQYYNGEERAKGNILERFSAQQFPDLHSELNLSSLELGDSALYFCASSRDEGLYEQYFGPGTRLTVT.

The chain has TRBV7-2 and TRBJ2-3; 9 nucleotides line up with TRBD2. CDR1 and CDR2 (germline): SGHTA, FQGNSA. This CDR3 has 16 residues. Trimming at V came to 3 bases and at J to 6 bases, leaving 10 bases not matched to a gene. The CDR3 spells CASSFISGREADTQYF. CDR3 in DNA: TGTGCCAGCAGCTTTATTAGCGGGAGAGAAGCGGATACGCAGTATTTT.

This clone was detected only a few times. J is TRBJ1-1 and V is TRBV6-5; the D is unclear. Deletions cut 1 base from V and 1 base from J, with 10 bases between. Germline lookup yields CDR1 MNHEY and CDR2 SVGAGI. This CDR3 is built from 15 residues. The CDR3 here is CASSYFQHKNTEAFF. The CDR3 coding sequence is TGTGCCAGCAGTTACTTCCAGCATAAGAACACTGAAGCTTTCTTT.

This clone appeared many times. The rearrangement joins TRBV4-2 to TRBJ2-5; 8 bases fit TRBD2. V shed 2 bases and J 6 bases; nucleotides not matched to a gene: 8. In germline, CDR1 is LGHNA, CDR2 YNFKEQ. The CDR3 contains 15 residues. For the CDR3, the DNA is TGTGCCAGCAGCCAACTAAGTAGCGGGGTAAAGACCCAGTACTTC. This codes for CASSQLSSGVKTQYF.

The chain links TRBV2 to TRBJ2-7; 8 bases line up with TRBD1. V shed 0 bases, J shed 2 bases, and the junction held 3 bases outside the gene matches. The germline V gene has CDR1 SNHLY and CDR2 FYNNEI. The CDR3 totals 15 residues. The CDR3 loop is CASSEAGQETYEQYF. The CDR3 DNA sequence: TGTGCCAGCAGTGAAGCGGGACAGGAAACCTACGAGCAGTACTTC.

This clone was counted a few times. The chain carries TRBV30 and TRBJ2-1, with 14 bases fitting TRBD2. The junction had 6 bases not matched to a gene; V was cut back by 1 base and J by 7 bases. Germline V CDR1 and CDR2: GTSNPN, SVGIG (reference sequence). The CDR3 length is 16 residues. The CDR3 DNA reads TGTGCCTGGAGTGCAGGACTAGCGGGGGGTTTAAATGAGCAGTTCTTC. This sequence encodes CAWSAGLAGGLNEQFF.

This clone was counted between two and nine times. The gene calls are TRBV7-2 and TRBJ2-3, with 9 positions matching TRBD2. The CDR3 totals 17 residues. Germline CDR1 SGHTA, CDR2 FQGNSA. With V trimmed by 5 bases and J by 3 bases, 12 bases remained unmatched. The CDR3 here is CASSAQRASGVTDTQYF. CDR3 DNA: TGTGCCAGCAGCGCCCAAAGGGCTAGCGGGGTGACAGATACGCAGTATTTT.

This chain uses TRBV5-1 with TRBJ2-1; TRBD2 aligns across 9 bases. CDR3 length: 16 amino acids. The V gene's germline CDR1 is SGHRS and CDR2 YFSETQ. V shed 7 bases and J 6 bases; nucleotides not matched to a gene: 14. The CDR3 coding sequence is TGCGCCAGCGCTGTCTTTAGCGGGAGCCGGGGCAATGAGCAGTTCTTC. Translating gives CASAVFSGSRGNEQFF.

This clone was observed a few times. The chain joins TRBV7-9 to TRBJ1-3; 7 bases line up with TRBD1. Per the germline V gene, CDR1 is SEHNR and CDR2 is FQNEAQ (reference sequence). Trimming at V came to 6 bases and at J to 4 bases, leaving 9 bases not matched to a gene. CDR3 length: 15 residues. Here the CDR3 reads CASRKTGINGNTIYF. CDR3 sequence (DNA): TGTGCCAGCAGAAAGACAGGGATTAACGGAAACACCATATATTTT.

This clone was observed a handful of times. The chain has TRBV9 and TRBJ2-3; 9 bases fit TRBD2. V lost 0 bases and J lost 4; bases outside the gene matches: 6. The V gene's germline CDR1 is SGDLS and CDR2 YYNGEE. The CDR3 loop spans 16 amino acids. CDR3 loop: CASSVVVVAGADTQYF. The CDR3 DNA sequence: TGTGCCAGCAGCGTAGTGGTGGTAGCGGGAGCAGATACGCAGTATTTT.

This clone was seen repeatedly, ten times or more. The rearrangement joins TRBV29-1 to TRBJ2-4; 7 bases match TRBD2. CDR3 length: 12 amino acids. Trimming at V came to 6 bases and at J to 6 bases, leaving 5 bases not matched to a gene. Germline-derived CDR1 and CDR2 are SQVTM and ANQGSEA. DNA for the CDR3: TGCAGCGTGCCCGGACTAGGAAACATTCAGTACTTC. Its translation: CSVPGLGNIQYF.

The CDR3 is CASSPSGSAGEQFF. CDR3 in DNA: TGCGCCAGCAGCCCAAGCGGGAGCGCGGGTGAGCAGTTCTTC. The chain combines TRBV5-1 with TRBJ2-1; 8 bases match TRBD2. Unmatched junction bases numbered 9, after V lost 4 bases and J lost 9 bases. The CDR3 loop spans 14 amino acids. CDR1 and CDR2 from the germline V gene are SGHRS and YFSETQ.

The V call is TRBV25-1, the J call TRBJ2-1, with 7 bases fitting TRBD2. The J segment lost 7 bases and the V segment lost 2 bases, leaving 14 bases of the junction unmatched. Germline CDR1 MGHDK, CDR2 SYGVNS. This CDR3 region has 17 residues. Here the CDR3 reads CASSEQSRVAGLNEQFF. Here the CDR3 DNA reads TGTGCCAGCAGTGAACAATCTAGGGTAGCGGGCTTAAATGAGCAGTTCTTC.